This T cell receptor beta chain was observed in a study of shared T cell receptors in the human thymus. Sequencing used immunoSEQ multiplex PCR; TCRdb keeps in-frame clones, though not all of them. The sample has some 700,000 clones, approximately 85% seen once. CDR1 is SGHRS and CDR2 is YFSETQ in the germline V gene. This CDR3 is built from 14 residues. These same records also appear under a second study, on human thymus T cells. That work adds: Resections obtained during corrective heart surgery supplied the thymus tissue. Seemingly biased V and J gene usage marked thymic and blood repertoires. There were highly overlapping thymic repertoires among unrelated individuals, as related research reported.

This sequence joins TRBV5-1 and TRBJ2-5; D is undetermined. Matching the DNA end better, TRBJ2-7 makes the J call doubtful. Sequenced input: thymocytes. The TCR sequence derives from a girl under three years old with a congenital heart defect. The CDR3: CASSLSDSSYEQYF. Here the CDR3 DNA reads TGCGCCAGCAGCTTATCTGATAGCAGCTACGAGCAGTACTTC.